This T cell receptor beta chain was captured in a study of OX40 agonist ivuxolimab in advanced cancers. TCRdb keeps only in-frame clones here, not all; method: immunoSEQ multiplex PCR. The sample lists about 58,000 clones, about 79% seen once, with more than 1.2% in the top ten. CDR3 size: 12 residues. The V and J ends lost 4 bases and 3 bases respectively, with 6 bases between them. CDR1 is SGHRS, CDR2 YFSETQ, per germline. Overall study results and limits: Partial responders at 0.1-3.0 mg/kg showed near-lowest clonal expansion. Some of the nonresponding patients also showed low levels of normalized T-cell clonal expansion. Expanded peripheral T cells had an undetermined antigen specificity. Within 6 weeks, CD4+ and CD8+ blood T cells expanded clonally at 0.1 to 3.0 mg/kg.

As for this clone: As yet, its antigen is unknown.

Source: CD4+ or CD8+ T cells sorted from blood, taken in a trial of the OX40 agonist ivuxolimab. The receptor was derived from an adult with an advanced solid tumor such as melanoma, head and neck, liver or kidney cancer. The chain joins TRBV5-1 to TRBJ2-3; D is perhaps TRBD2 (5 bases). CDR3 in amino acids: CASSPGTDTQYF. The CDR3, as DNA: TGCGCCAGCAGCCCGGGAACAGATACGCAGTATTTT.